One sample yielded the 13 T cell receptor beta chains listed below, sequenced in a study of CD8+ T cells in alopecia areata. Treatment defined: oral pan-JAK inhibitor, 5-10 mg twice daily. RNA was isolated and reverse transcribed to cDNA, the sequencing template. Profiled with immunoSEQ multiplex PCR; TCRdb holds only in-frame clones, not every one. The sample includes 150,000 to 200,000 clones, roughly 60% of them seen just once. The sequencing used CD4+ T cells sorted from blood, collected at week 24, from a patient treated with tofacitinib. These receptors were taken from a human donor with alopecia areata.

The CDR3 reads CASSYRQDPSYEQYF. The CDR3 coding sequence is TGTGCCAGCAGTTACCGGCAGGACCCTAGCTACGAGCAGTACTTC. The chain uses TRBV6-5 and TRBJ2-7, with D hard to call. Per germline, CDR1 MNHEY and CDR2 SVGAGI. The CDR3 is 15 residues long. Trimming removed 2 bases at V and 3 bases at J, with 14 bases between.

V usage is TRBV4-1 and J usage is TRBJ2-7; no reliable D call. V was trimmed by 6 bases and J by 0 bases, leaving 12 bases between them. Germline V gene sequence: CDR1 MGHRA, CDR2 YSYEKL. The length of the CDR3 is 14 residues. The CDR3 is CASRATVSSYEQYF. The CDR3 DNA follows: TGCGCCAGCAGAGCCACGGTGAGCTCCTACGAGCAGTACTTC.

In its sample, this clone was seen a few times. The chain joins TRBV27 to TRBJ1-1, with D possibly matching TRBD1 (6 bases). The germline V and J ends were trimmed by 6 bases and 4 bases, with 15 bases remaining between them. This CDR3 has 14 amino acids. Germline V gives CDR1 MNHEY, CDR2 SMNVEV (reference sequence). CDR3 sequence reads: CASSKSRGGTEAFF. Written as DNA, the CDR3 is TGTGCCAGCAGCAAATCCAGGGGCGGCACTGAAGCTTTCTTT.

This chain joins TRBV19 and TRBJ1-5; a possible D gene is TRBD1 (5 bases). V gave up 5 bases and J gave up 5 bases, with 13 bases separating them. Germline lookup yields CDR1 LNHDA and CDR2 SQIVND (reference sequence). The CDR3 loop spans 14 amino acids. The CDR3 reads CASSVRGPDQPQHF. CDR3 DNA sequence: TGTGCCAGTAGTGTGAGGGGACCCGATCAGCCCCAGCATTTT.

J is TRBJ2-4 and V is TRBV6-5; D is undetermined. V was cut by 7 bases and J by 6 bases, with 16 bases left in between. There are 14 residues in the CDR3. Per the germline V gene, CDR1 is MNHEY and CDR2 is SVGAGI. CDR3 loop: CASNPRRLSNIQYF. The CDR3 bases are TGTGCCAGCAACCCGCGTAGGCTATCAAACATTCAGTACTTC.

This clone was counted once. Germline is not matched at one junction end, which may reflect a read error. The chain has TRBV6-1 and TRBJ1-1; weak D call: TRBD1 (6 bases). The CDR3 consists of 13 residues. Germline V gene sequence: CDR1 MNHNS, CDR2 SASEGT. CDR3 sequence: CASSYRAHTEAFF. The CDR3 nucleotides read TGTGCCAGCAGCTACAGGGCGCACACTGAGGCTTTCTTT.

The genes are TRBV21-1 and TRBJ2-7; the D call in the table, TRBD2, was not verified against the DNA. TRBV21-1 is a documented pseudogene. The CDR3 length is 15 residues. CDR3 protein: CASRRGRTSSYEQYF. CDR3 bases: TGTGCCAGCAGAAGGGGACGGACTAGCTCCTACGAGCAGTACTTC.

The chain combines TRBV30 with TRBJ2-3; no clear D. V shed 5 bases and J shed 2 bases, with 14 bases lying between them. The germline gives CDR1 GTSNPN, CDR2 SVGIG (reference sequence). The CDR3 is made up of 14 amino acids. CDR3 loop: CAWWTDAFTDTQYF. In DNA form, the CDR3 reads TGTGCCTGGTGGACCGATGCCTTCACAGATACGCAGTATTTT.

A few counts support this clone. The chain links TRBV5-1 to TRBJ2-2; D remains unclear. The germline gives CDR1 SGHRS, CDR2 YFSETQ. The CDR3 extends over 16 amino acids. Trimming cost V 4 bases and J 1 base, with 14 bases left between them. Here the CDR3 reads CASSPSRGVNTGELFF. The DNA of the CDR3 is TGCGCCAGCAGCCCCAGTCGTGGGGTGAACACCGGGGAGCTGTTTTTT.

V is TRBV30 and J is TRBJ1-2; no clear D gene. Trimming took off 8 bases at V and 5 bases at J, with 9 bases between the two ends. The CDR3 runs 10 residues. Germline V gives CDR1 GTSNPN, CDR2 SVGIG (reference sequence). As DNA, the CDR3 is TGTGCCCTACACGCTTATGGCTACACCTTC. Translated, it gives CALHAYGYTF. Variable domain in full (rest from reference TRBV30 and TRBJ1-2): SQTIHQWPATLVQPVGSPLSLECTVEGTSNPNLYWYRQAAGRGLQLLFYSVGIGQISSEVPQNLSASRPQDRQFILSSKKLLLSDSGFYLCALHAYGYTFGSGTRLTVV.

This rearrangement joins TRBV29-1 to TRBJ2-6, with D tentatively TRBD1 or TRBD2 (5 bases each). There are 15 residues in the CDR3. Looked up from germline, CDR1 is SQVTM and CDR2 is ANQGSEA. Trimming left V 7 bases short and J 0 bases short, with 13 bases between. DNA for the CDR3: TGCAGCGGCCTGGGACGGCCCTCTGGGGCCAACGTCCTGACTTTC. Translation: CSGLGRPSGANVLTF.

The CDR3 region is CATRQGGAYEQYF. CDR3 coding DNA: TGTGCCACCAGGCAGGGGGGTGCCTACGAGCAGTACTTC. This chain connects TRBV2 to TRBJ2-5; D is possibly TRBD1 (7 bases). The better agreement between TRBJ2-7 and the DNA end casts doubt on the J call. Per the germline V gene, CDR1 is SNHLY and CDR2 is FYNNEI. This CDR3 has 13 residues.

This clone was seen only a few times. The gene calls are TRBV6-6 and TRBJ2-7; D is ambiguous. V was cut by 0 bases and J by 1 base, with 7 bases left in between. The V gene's germline CDR1 is MNHNY and CDR2 SVGAGI (reference sequence). This CDR3 region has 14 residues. For the CDR3, the DNA is TGTGCCAGCAGTTACTCTGTAGGATCCTACGAGCAGTACTTC. Translation gives CASSYSVGSYEQYF.